Below, 29 T cell receptor beta chains from the same sample are listed, as sequenced in a study of tumor-infiltrating lymphocytes in primary liver carcinoma. Co-extraction of RNA and DNA was performed on about 19-33 mg of unsorted bulk tissue. TCR beta cDNA was made from approximately 500 ng total RNA with a constant-region primer. Three nested multiplex PCR rounds of slightly modified ARM-PCR generated TCR beta libraries. Researchers ran the first two PCR rounds for about 11 cycles each with TRBV1-TRBV30 forward primers and a C-beta reverse primer. TCRdb used MiXCR to reprocess the multiplex PCR reads, holding one entry per CDR3 protein. The sample contains 150,000 to 200,000 distinct CDR3 sequences, around 85% of which appear only once. The sequenced sample was tumor tissue from primary liver carcinoma. The origin of the receptors is a middle-aged man with primary liver carcinoma and hepatitis B virus infection.

Remarks on this clonotype: The junction departs from the called germline gene at one end, perhaps through a read error. The V call is TRBV6-2 or TRBV6-3, the J call TRBJ2-1; either TRBD1 or TRBD2 may fit D (5 bases each). This CDR3 region has 14 residues. The germline V gene encodes CDR1 MNHEY and CDR2 SVGEGT. The CDR3 loop is CASTMGLAYNEQLF. The CDR3 DNA reads as TGTGCCAGCACCATGGGGCTAGCTTACAATGAGCAGCTCTTC.

On this clonotype itself: An end of the junction does not agree with germline; a read error may underlie this. This chain uses TRBV6-2 or TRBV6-3 with TRBJ2-2; perhaps TRBD2 as D (5 bases). The length of the CDR3 is 14 residues. Germline V gene sequence: CDR1 MNHEY, CDR2 SVGEGT. CDR3 region: CASRGHTYTGELFF. CDR3 nucleotide sequence: TGCGCCAGTCGAGGGCACACTTACACCGGGGAGCTGTTTTTT.

This chain links TRBV29-1 with TRBJ1-6; D perhaps matches TRBD1 (5 bases). The CDR3 length is 14 residues. V was clipped by 5 bases and J by 10 bases, with 18 bases between them. CDR1 and CDR2 (germline): SQVTM, ANQGSEA. This chain's CDR3 is CSVQEERGGSPLHF. The CDR3 nucleotides read TGCAGCGTTCAGGAGGAGAGGGGAGGATCACCCCTCCACTTT.

This rearrangement joins TRBV6-6 to TRBJ2-5; D possibly corresponds to TRBD2 (5 bases). There are 15 residues in the CDR3. The germline CDR1 and CDR2 sequences are MNHNY and SVGAGI (reference sequence). V was cut by 1 base and J by 4 bases, with 13 bases left in between. CDR3 amino acids: CASSYLSGGRETQYF. CDR3 in DNA: TGTGCCAGCAGTTACTTGAGTGGAGGACGAGAGACCCAGTACTTC.

A note on this clonotype: At one end, the junction sequence differs from germline, possibly due to a read error. This chain links TRBV6-5 with TRBJ1-3; 9 positions match TRBD1. The CDR3 runs 16 residues. Germline V CDR1 and CDR2: MNHEY, SVGAGI. The DNA for the CDR3 is TGTGCCAACAGTTTCGGACAGGGGAGAGTGGGAAACACCATATATTTT. Translating gives CANSFGQGRVGNTIYF.

The V gene is TRBV2, the J gene TRBJ2-1; 7 positions agree with TRBD2. Germline loops: CDR1 SNHLY, CDR2 FYNNEI. The CDR3 is 17 residues long. V shed 3 bases and J 7 bases; nucleotides not matched to a gene: 15. Written as DNA, the CDR3 is TGTGCCAGCAGTGAGGGAATTAGGCGGGAGATAAAGAATGAGCAGTTCTTC. This translates into CASSEGIRREIKNEQFF.

Worth noting for this clonotype: One base away lies a much larger clone, so this may be a sequencing read error. The chain recombines TRBV5-1 with TRBJ2-1, with no clear D. Per germline, CDR1 SGHRS and CDR2 YFSETQ. This CDR3 contains 14 residues. The DNA of the CDR3 is TGCCCCAGCAGCTTAAGTGGCGGATACAATGAGCAGTTCTTC. Translating it yields CPSSLSGGYNEQFF. The full variable domain, in which reference TRBV5-1 and TRBJ2-1 provide the parts outside the CDR3, is KAGVTQTPRYLIKTRGQQVTLSCSPISGHRSVSWYQQTPGQGLQFLFEYFSETQRNKGNFPGRFSGRQFSNSRSEMNVSTLELGDSALYLCPSSLSGGYNEQFFGPGTRLTVL.

Concerning this clonotype itself: A much larger clone differs from this one at a single base, so this may be a read error. The rearrangement joins TRBV20-1 to TRBJ2-7; D is unclear. CDR1 is DFQATT and CDR2 is SNEGSKA in the germline V gene (reference sequence). The CDR3 length is 12 residues. This CDR3 is CSARDRPYELYF. The CDR3 DNA sequence: TGCAGTGCTAGAGATCGGCCCTACGAGCTGTACTTC.

Worth noting for this clonotype: A junction end diverges from the germline sequence, so it may reflect a read error. This sequence joins TRBV29-1 and TRBJ1-2, with D maybe TRBD1 (6 bases). CDR3 length: 14 residues. The V gene's germline CDR1 is SQVTM and CDR2 ANQGSEA. CDR3 in DNA: TGCAGCGTTGACCGTAGGGGGTCAGGGCCTGGCTACGCCTTC. Translated: CSVDRRGSGPGYAF. The full variable domain, rest sourced from reference TRBV29-1 and TRBJ1-2, is SAVISQKPSRDICQRGTSLTIQCQVDSQVTMMFWYRQQPGQSLTLIATANQGSEATYESGFVIDKFPISRPNLTFSTLTVSNMSPEDSSIYLCSVDRRGSGPGYAFGSGTRLTVV.

This chain connects TRBV6-6 to TRBJ1-2; D gene uncertain. Germline lookup yields CDR1 MNHNY and CDR2 SVGAGI (reference sequence). Trimming took off 6 bases at V and 5 bases at J, with 22 bases between the two ends. This CDR3 has 16 amino acids. Written as DNA, the CDR3 is TGTGCCAGCAGCGAAGATCGGGCCGGAGGAGGATATGGCTACACCTTC. Protein: CASSEDRAGGGYGYTF.

This clonotype turned up a few times. Possible read error: a much larger clone is one base away. The chain recombines TRBV4-3 with TRBJ2-5; 7 bases align to TRBD2. Germline V CDR1 and CDR2: LGHNA, YSLEER. The CDR3 is made up of 15 amino acids. Written as DNA, the CDR3 is TGCACCAGCAGCCAATATCTAGCGGAGGAAGAGACCCAGTACTTC. This codes for CTSSQYLAEEETQYF.

As concerns this clonotype: One end of the junction fails to match germline, which may point to a read error. V gene TRBV29-1 combines with J gene TRBJ1-1; possibly TRBD1 for D (5 bases). Germline V CDR1 and CDR2: SQVTM, ANQGSEA. The CDR3 length is 15 residues. CDR3 in amino acids: CSVAPRWGMDTEAFF. CDR3 in DNA: TGCAGCGTTGCCCCGAGATGGGGAATGGACACGGAAGCTTTCTTT.

In the case of this clonotype: One end of the junction does not line up with germline, which may come from a read error. J is TRBJ2-5 and V is TRBV11-2; 7 nucleotides align to TRBD2. CDR1 and CDR2 from the germline V gene are SGHAT and FQNNGV. The CDR3 sequence is 15 residues long. DNA for the CDR3: TGTACCAGCAGCTTAGGGGCTAGCGGACAAGAGACCCGGAACTTC. Its translation is CTSSLGASGQETRNF.

This clonotype came up once. The junction departs from germline at one end; a sequencing error may be responsible. The chain links TRBV4-1 to TRBJ2-2; tentatively, D is TRBD1 (5 bases). The germline V gene encodes CDR1 MGHRA and CDR2 YSYEKL. This CDR3 is 17 amino acids long. DNA for the CDR3: TGCGCCAGCAGCCCCCAAAAAGGGGTCCTAAACACCGGTGAGCTGTTTTTT. Translated: CASSPQKGVLNTGELFF.

Comment on this clonotype: Germline is not matched at one junction end, which may reflect a read error. The V gene is TRBV4-1, the J gene TRBJ2-7; 8 nucleotides align to TRBD1. The germline CDR1 and CDR2 sequences are MGHRA and YSYEKL. The CDR3 spans 17 residues. DNA for the CDR3: TGCACCAGCAGCCAAGGATCGGGACAGGTTATGTCCTACGAGCAGTACTTC. Translating it yields CTSSQGSGQVMSYEQYF.

The chain carries TRBV12-3 or TRBV12-4 and TRBJ1-1; D is perhaps TRBD1 (5 bases). V gave up 5 bases and J gave up 7 bases, with 14 bases separating them. The CDR3 covers 13 residues. CDR3 coding DNA: TGTGCCAGCAGTGAAGGGGCAGAGGATGAAGCTTTCTTT. Its translation: CASSEGAEDEAFF.

Only one count was recorded for this clonotype. It is likely a read error, because the conserved phenylalanine at the end of the CDR3 is missing. Because the CDR3's place on the DNA is in doubt, the DNA is left out and the CDR3 is given as listed by TCRdb. This chain joins TRBV6-2 or TRBV6-3 and TRBJ2-7. Germline values: CDR1 MNHEY, CDR2 SVGEGT. With termini counted, the CDR3 has 12 amino acids. This chain's CDR3 is CASSYSIYEQYS.

This clonotype was counted a few times. Because the CDR3 is missing its conserved closing phenylalanine or tryptophan, this is likely a read error. The V call is TRBV4-1, the J call TRBJ1-2; perhaps TRBD1 as D (6 bases). V lost 4 bases and J 8 bases, leaving 20 bases between the germline ends. The germline V gene encodes CDR1 MGHRA and CDR2 YSYEKL. The CDR3 runs to 15 residues. The DNA for the CDR3 is TGCGCCAGCAGCCTCGCGGGCCAGGGGAACGGAGGCTACACCTTA. It encodes CASSLAGQGNGGYTL.

V usage is TRBV5-4 and J usage is TRBJ2-7; D gene ambiguous. Germline V lookup: CDR1 SGHNT, CDR2 YYREEE (reference sequence). The V end lost 1 base, the J end lost 3 bases, and 14 bases lay between the germline ends. The CDR3 runs to 15 residues. The CDR3 protein is CASSLFGGPFYEQYF. In DNA, the CDR3 is TGTGCCAGCAGCTTGTTCGGTGGACCCTTCTACGAGCAGTACTTC.

Details on this clonotype: A single base separates this from a much larger clone, so it may be a read error. The genes are TRBV7-9 and TRBJ2-1; unclear D gene. Per germline, CDR1 SEHNR and CDR2 FQNEAQ (reference sequence). The CDR3 is 16 residues long. CDR3 sequence: CVSSSATRTPNNEQFF. Here the CDR3 DNA reads TGTGTCAGCAGCTCTGCTACCCGAACACCCAACAATGAGCAGTTCTTC.

In regard to this clonotype: An end of the junction does not agree with germline; a read error may underlie this. The chain carries TRBV28 and TRBJ1-1; D not certain. This CDR3 has 14 amino acids. The germline gives CDR1 MDHEN, CDR2 SYDVKM. The CDR3 DNA follows: TGTGCCGGCAGTTTAGGGCAGAAGAACATTGAAGCTTTCTTT. Translated: CAGSLGQKNIEAFF.

This clonotype has only one observation. Germline is not matched at one junction end, which may reflect a read error. The chain employs TRBV11-2 and TRBJ2-7, with a tentative D call TRBD2 (6 bases). CDR3 length: 15 amino acids. The germline V gene has CDR1 SGHAT and CDR2 FQNNGV. The CDR3 is CASSLRWTGENEHHF. The CDR3 region has the DNA TGTGCCAGTAGCTTACGATGGACGGGGGAAAACGAGCACCACTTC.

This chain joins TRBV5-1 and TRBJ2-7; D is undetermined. CDR1 and CDR2 from the germline V gene are SGHRS and YFSETQ. The V gene lost 2 bases and the J gene lost 1 base, with 10 bases spanning the gap. The CDR3 consists of 14 residues. This chain's CDR3 is CASSFDSTSYEQYF. The CDR3 DNA sequence: TGCGCCAGCAGCTTCGACTCTACTTCCTACGAGCAGTACTTC.

Comments on this clonotype: The conserved phenylalanine or tryptophan normally closing the CDR3 is absent here, so this likely arose from a read error. No DNA is shown, since the ends of the CDR3 on it are uncertain; the CDR3 is the one TCRdb lists. J is TRBJ2-7 and V is TRBV6-2 or TRBV6-3; TRBD1, the table's D call, lacks a check against the DNA. CDR1 and CDR2 (germline): MNHEY, SVGEGT. The CDR3 sequence runs 15 residues, both termini included. The chain's CDR3 is CASRPLPGQGYEHYL.

This clonotype was found a few times. V is TRBV7-2 and J is TRBJ1-2; no clear D gene. This CDR3 comprises 13 residues. The germline V gene encodes CDR1 SGHTA and CDR2 FQGNSA. The germline V and J ends were trimmed by 2 bases and 5 bases, with 9 bases remaining between them. The CDR3 DNA follows: TGTGCCAGCAGCTTACCCGGAGGTTATGGCTACACCTTC. This encodes CASSLPGGYGYTF.

With regard to this clonotype: A much larger clone lies a single base off, so this may be a read error. V usage is TRBV5-1 and J usage is TRBJ2-3; the D gene is possibly TRBD1 (6 bases). Looked up from germline, CDR1 is SGHRS and CDR2 is YFSETQ. The CDR3 runs 12 residues. CDR3 nucleotide sequence: TGCGCCAGCAGATGGGACACAGATAGGCAGTATTTT. Encoded protein: CASRWDTDRQYF.

This clonotype was seen a handful of times. At one boundary the junction diverges from the germline segment, which might be a read error. The chain carries TRBV29-1 and TRBJ2-5, with TRBD1 matching over 11 bases. Looked up from germline, CDR1 is SQVTM and CDR2 is ANQGSEA. The CDR3 runs to 15 residues. In DNA form, the CDR3 reads TGTAGCGTTGAAGCGGACAGGGGGCGGGCAGAGACCCACTACTTC. Protein product: CSVEADRGRAETHYF.

To note about this clonotype: The CDR3 carries no conserved terminal phenylalanine or tryptophan, so it likely arises from a read error. The DNA of the CDR3 is TGTACCAGCAGTTACGCCGTATTAAATGAGCAGTTCATC. Residues: CTSSYAVLNEQFI. J is TRBJ2-1 and V is TRBV6-6; D not resolved. In germline, CDR1 is MNHNY, CDR2 SVGAGI (reference sequence). This CDR3 comprises 13 residues.

In the case of this clonotype: Since the CDR3 does not end with the conserved phenylalanine or tryptophan, this likely comes from a read error. Because the CDR3's place on the DNA is in doubt, the DNA is left out and the CDR3 is given as listed by TCRdb. The rearrangement links TRBV29-1 to TRBJ2-1. The CDR3 length equals 12 residues, ends included. Germline lookup yields CDR1 SQVTM and CDR2 ANQGSEA. The CDR3 here is CSVVWATNEQLS.